This TCR beta chain came from a study of shared clonotypes between healthy human individuals. Study summary: Three plates were used per donor for CD4 naive, three for CD4 memory, two for CD8 naive and one for CD8 memory. Study-wide results and limits: Naive CD4 clonotypes were shared across several donors at about 5%. Non-shared clonotypes were found to have lower generation probabilities than the clonotypes that were shared by all four of the sorted-subset donors.

Using immunoSEQ multiplex PCR, the repertoire was profiled, and TCRdb retains in-frame clones only, with some absent. Here the sample spans about 79,000 clones, 62% being singletons. On this clone: Its specificity is not known.

In germline, CDR1 is MDHEN, CDR2 SYDVKM. The CDR3 has 16 amino acids. Trimming removed 4 bases at V and 4 bases at J, with 20 bases between. The sequenced sample consisted of memory CD8+ T cells sorted from blood. Specified subset: CD45RO+ cells pooled with CCR7-negative TemRA cells. J is TRBJ2-7 and V is TRBV28; D perhaps matches TRBD2 (6 bases). This TCR was sampled from a man aged 30 to 45 in good health. CDR3 bases: TGTGCCAGCAGTTCCCCCCTCGGAGGGGCCTTATACGAGCAGTACTTC. It yields the protein CASSSPLGGALYEQYF.